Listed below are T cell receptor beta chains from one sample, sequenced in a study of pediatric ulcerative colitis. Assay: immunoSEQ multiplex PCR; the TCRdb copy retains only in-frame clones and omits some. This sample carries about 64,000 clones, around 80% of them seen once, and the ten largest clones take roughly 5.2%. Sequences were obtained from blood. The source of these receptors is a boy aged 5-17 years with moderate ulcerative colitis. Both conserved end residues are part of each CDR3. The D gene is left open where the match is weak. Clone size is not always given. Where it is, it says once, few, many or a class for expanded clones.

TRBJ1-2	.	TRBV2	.	TGTGCCAGCAACAAGGAGGGCTATGGCTACACCTTC	CASNKEGYGYTF
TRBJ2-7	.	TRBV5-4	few	TGTGCCAGCAGCTTGCTTGGCTACGAGCAGTACTTC	CASSLLGYEQYF
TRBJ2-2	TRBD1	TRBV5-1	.	TGCGCCAGCAGCTCGCCTTTGACAGGGGGCCTGTCCGGGGAGCTGTTTTTT	CASSSPLTGGLSGELFF
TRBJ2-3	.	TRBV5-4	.	TGTGCCAGCAGCTTATGGCTAGCGACAGATACGCAGTATTTT	CASSLWLATDTQYF
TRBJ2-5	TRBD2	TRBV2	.	TGTGCCAGCAGCCCCGGGGGGCTAGCGGGGAGGAAAGAGACCCAGTACTTC	CASSPGGLAGRKETQYF
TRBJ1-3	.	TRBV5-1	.	TGCGCCAGCAGCTTAGGGCGCAACAGTGGGAACACCATATATTTT	CASSLGRNSGNTIYF
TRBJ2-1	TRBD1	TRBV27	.	TGTGCCAGCAGTCCTCAATCCCGGACAGGGGGTCGCTACTACAATGAGCAGTTCTTC	CASSPQSRTGGRYYNEQFF
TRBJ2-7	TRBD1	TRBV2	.	TGTGCCAGCGGGACAGGGGCTTCTTACGAGCAGTACTTC	CASGTGASYEQYF
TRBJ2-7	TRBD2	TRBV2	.	TGTGCCAGCCTGTTAAGCGGGGTAAACTCCTACGAGCAGTACTTC	CASLLSGVNSYEQYF
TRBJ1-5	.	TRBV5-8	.	TGTGCCAGCAGCTTGGGGACTAACTATCAGCCCCAGCATTTT	CASSLGTNYQPQHF
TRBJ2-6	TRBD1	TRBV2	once	TGTGCCAGCGGGGACAGCTCCCACTCTGGGGCCAACGTCCTGACTTTC	CASGDSSHSGANVLTF
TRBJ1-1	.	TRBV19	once	TGTGCCAGTAGTACCCCTTTTGACACTGAAGCTTTCTTT	CASSTPFDTEAFF
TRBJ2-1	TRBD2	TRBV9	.	TGTGCCAGCAGCGTAGACGGGAGGGTTTACAATGAGCAGTTCTTC	CASSVDGRVYNEQFF
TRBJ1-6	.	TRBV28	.	TGTGCCAGCAGTTTATTGGGGAATTCACCCCTCCACTTT	CASSLLGNSPLHF
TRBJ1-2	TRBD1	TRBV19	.	TGTGCCAGTAGTATCTCGGACAGGAACTATGGCTACACCTTC	CASSISDRNYGYTF
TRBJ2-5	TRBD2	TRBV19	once	TGTGCCAGTAGTATCACCGCGCGGGGGGAGACCCAGTACTTC	CASSITARGETQYF
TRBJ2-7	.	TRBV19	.	TGTGCCAGTAGTACCCAGCCGGCCTACGAGCAGTACTTC	CASSTQPAYEQYF
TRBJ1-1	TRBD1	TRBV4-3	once	TGCGCCAGCAGCCAAGTACGGGGACAGCTGAACACTGAAGCTTTCTTT	CASSQVRGQLNTEAFF
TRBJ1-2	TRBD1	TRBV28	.	TGTGCCAGCACAGGGGGCAGGGGCTACACCTTC	CASTGGRGYTF
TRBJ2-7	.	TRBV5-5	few	TGTGCCAGCAGCCCGTGGAAGCTACCTCCTCCTCTCGAGCAGTACTTC	CASSPWKLPPPLEQYF
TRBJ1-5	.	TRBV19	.	TGTGCCAGTAGTATATTGGGCAGAAATCAGCCCCAGCATTTT	CASSILGRNQPQHF
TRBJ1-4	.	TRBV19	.	TGTGCCAGTAGTATTGGTGACACAGCCCCTAATGAAAAACTGTTTTTT	CASSIGDTAPNEKLFF
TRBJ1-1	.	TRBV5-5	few	TGTGCCAGCATCCTAAACACTGAAGCTTTCTTT	CASILNTEAFF
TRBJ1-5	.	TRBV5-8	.	TGTGCCAGCAGGATCGCGGGTGGGAATCAGCCCCAGCATTTT	CASRIAGGNQPQHF
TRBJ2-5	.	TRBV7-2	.	TGTGCCAGCAGCTTCCAGGGAGCTAAACAAGAGACCCAGTACTTC	CASSFQGAKQETQYF
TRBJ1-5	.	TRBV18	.	TGTGCCAGCTCCCCGCCCGGAGGGACCCAGCATTTT	CASSPPGGTQHF
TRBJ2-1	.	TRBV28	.	TGTGCCAGCAGTTCCCCGCGTGTGGGTGATGAGCAGTTCTTC	CASSSPRVGDEQFF
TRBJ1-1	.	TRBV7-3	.	TGTGCCAGCAGCCTCGATCCTCAGGGATCCAACACTGAAGCTTTCTTT	CASSLDPQGSNTEAFF
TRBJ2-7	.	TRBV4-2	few	TGTGCCAGCAGCCCAGGTGAGAGACTAGTACCCTACGAGCAGTACTTC	CASSPGERLVPYEQYF
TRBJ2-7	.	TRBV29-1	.	TGCAGCGTTAACCGGGGAGCAAGCTCCCCCGAGCAGTACTTC	CSVNRGASSPEQYF
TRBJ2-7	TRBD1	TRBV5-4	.	TGTGCCAGCAGCTTGGCCGGGACAGGGAAATCCTACGAGCAGTACTTC	CASSLAGTGKSYEQYF
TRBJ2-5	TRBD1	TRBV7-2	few	TGTGCCAGCAGCCTCGACAGGGACAGAGAGACCCAGTACTTC	CASSLDRDRETQYF
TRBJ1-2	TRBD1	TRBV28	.	TGTGCCAGCAGTTCCCGACAGGGGACCTATGGCTACACCTTC	CASSSRQGTYGYTF
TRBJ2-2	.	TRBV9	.	TGTGCCAGCAGCACCCGACTGTCCGGGGAGCTGTTTTTT	CASSTRLSGELFF
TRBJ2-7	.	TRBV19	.	TGTGCCAGTAGTATCTCGGGGGCAGGGAGCTCCTACGAGCAGTACTTC	CASSISGAGSSYEQYF
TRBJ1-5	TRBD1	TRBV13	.	TGTGCCAGCAGCTCCATGACAGGGGGCAATCAGCCCCAGCATTTT	CASSSMTGGNQPQHF
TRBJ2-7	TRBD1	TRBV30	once	TGTGCCTGGAGTGTACAAGGAGGACAGGGGGTGCAGTACTTC	CAWSVQGGQGVQYF
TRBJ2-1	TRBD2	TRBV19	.	TGTGCCAGTAGTATGAAATGGGGACTAGCGGCAATAACTTCCTACAATGAGCAGTTCTTC	CASSMKWGLAAITSYNEQFF
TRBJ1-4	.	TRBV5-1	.	TGCGCCAGCAGCTTGTACTGGGGGGGATCTAATGAAAAACTGTTTTTT	CASSLYWGGSNEKLFF
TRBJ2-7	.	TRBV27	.	TGTGCCAGCAGTTTGAGCGCCGAATTAACCTACGAGCAGTACTTC	CASSLSAELTYEQYF
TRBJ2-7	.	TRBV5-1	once	TGCGCCAGCAGCCCAGGGTCCGGGACGGGTTCCTACGAGCAGTACTTC	CASSPGSGTGSYEQYF
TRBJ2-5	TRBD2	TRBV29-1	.	TGCAGCGTTGTAACTAGCGGGAGACTGGGCCAAGAGACCCAGTACTTC	CSVVTSGRLGQETQYF
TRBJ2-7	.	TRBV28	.	TGTGCCAGCAGTCCCGGTAACGTAGGCAGCTACGAGCAGTACTTC	CASSPGNVGSYEQYF
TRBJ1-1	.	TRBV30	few	TGTGCCTGGAGTAGGAACACCCGTCAAGCTGAAGCTTTCTTT	CAWSRNTRQAEAFF
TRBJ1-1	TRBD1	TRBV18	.	TGTGCCAGCTCACCACAGGACAGGGTAGGAACTGAAGCTTTCTTT	CASSPQDRVGTEAFF
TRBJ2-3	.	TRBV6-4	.	TGTGCCAGCAGTGACTCTATGGGAACGGATACGCAGTATTTT	CASSDSMGTDTQYF
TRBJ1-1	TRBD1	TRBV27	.	TGTGCCAGCAGTTATCTAGGACAGGGTCGGGCTTTCTTT	CASSYLGQGRAFF
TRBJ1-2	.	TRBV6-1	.	TGTGCCAGCGTCCCCAGCGCTAACTATGGCTACACCTTC	CASVPSANYGYTF
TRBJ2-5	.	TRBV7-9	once	TGTGCCAGCAGCCGCCTTGGTGAGACCCAGTACTTC	CASSRLGETQYF
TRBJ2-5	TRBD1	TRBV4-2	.	TGTGCCAGCAGCCGAAACCCCTTAGGACAGGGGGAGACCCAGTACTTC	CASSRNPLGQGETQYF
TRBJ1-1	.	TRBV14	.	TGTGCCAGCAGCCAAACCCACCAGATGGGGACTGAAGCTTTCTTT	CASSQTHQMGTEAFF
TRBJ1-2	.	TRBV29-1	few	TGCAGCGTTGTAGGTGGGGCCATCGCCTATGGCTACACCTTC	CSVVGGAIAYGYTF
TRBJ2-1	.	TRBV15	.	TGTGCCACCAGCAGAGATACTGGAAGCTCCTACAATGAGCAGTTCTTC	CATSRDTGSSYNEQFF
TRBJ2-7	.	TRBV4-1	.	TGCGCCAGCAGCCCGCGGATCCCTGCAGACGAGCAGTACTTC	CASSPRIPADEQYF
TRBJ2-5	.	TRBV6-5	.	TGTGCCAGCAGGGGAGGCCCAGAGACCCAGTACTTC	CASRGGPETQYF
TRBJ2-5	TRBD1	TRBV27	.	TGTGCCAGCAGTCCAGGGACAGGGCTTTTGGAGACCCAGTACTTC	CASSPGTGLLETQYF